A selection of T cell receptor beta chains follows, all from one sample in a study of blood T cell repertoires in COVID-19. Using immunoSEQ multiplex PCR, the repertoire was profiled, and TCRdb retains in-frame clones only, with some absent. The table includes 97,000 or so clones, 75% to 90% detected once. Sequencing input: peripheral blood. These TCRs come from a human donor in a cohort sampled during active COVID-19. Each CDR3 is given with its conserved first and last residue. The D gene is left open where the match is weak. For some rows the clone size is stated as once, few or many, or as a class when expanded; others skip it.

j_call: TRBJ1-2
v_call: TRBV3-1/TRBV3-2
clone_size: -
d_call: -
cdr3_length: 15
cdr3_aa: CASSHSAVRSYGYTF
cdr3_nt: TGTGCCAGCAGCCACTCAGCGGTCAGGAGCTATGGCTACACCTTC

j_call: TRBJ2-1
v_call: TRBV5-1
clone_size: -
d_call: -
cdr3_length: 13
cdr3_aa: CASSLAPGDEQFF
cdr3_nt: TGCGCCAGCAGCTTGGCCCCAGGGGATGAGCAGTTCTTC

j_call: TRBJ1-6
v_call: TRBV10-2
clone_size: -
d_call: TRBD1
cdr3_length: 18
cdr3_aa: CASSEGQGASSYNSPLHF
cdr3_nt: TGCGCCAGCAGTGAGGGACAGGGGGCAAGCTCCTATAATTCACCCCTCCACTTT

j_call: TRBJ1-5
v_call: TRBV5-1
clone_size: -
d_call: TRBD1
cdr3_length: 16
cdr3_aa: CASSLGSGGSNQPQHF
cdr3_nt: TGCGCCAGCAGCTTGGGGTCAGGGGGTAGCAATCAGCCCCAGCATTTT

j_call: TRBJ1-5
v_call: TRBV2
clone_size: few
d_call: -
cdr3_length: 15
cdr3_aa: CASTLGPGGNQPQHF
cdr3_nt: TGTGCCAGCACCCTGGGACCGGGGGGCAATCAGCCCCAGCATTTT

j_call: TRBJ2-1
v_call: TRBV11-3
clone_size: -
d_call: TRBD2
cdr3_length: 17
cdr3_aa: CASSPGGLAGGHDEQFF
cdr3_nt: TGTGCCAGCAGCCCAGGGGGACTAGCGGGGGGACACGATGAGCAGTTCTTC

j_call: TRBJ1-3
v_call: TRBV18
clone_size: few
d_call: TRBD1
cdr3_length: 15
cdr3_aa: CASSPPRGPGNTIYF
cdr3_nt: TGTGCCAGCTCACCACCCAGGGGGCCTGGAAACACCATATATTTT

j_call: TRBJ1-1
v_call: TRBV5-1
clone_size: -
d_call: -
cdr3_length: 14
cdr3_aa: CASSTPEQNTEAFF
cdr3_nt: TGCGCCAGCAGCACACCCGAACAGAACACTGAAGCTTTCTTT

j_call: TRBJ1-4
v_call: TRBV18
clone_size: -
d_call: TRBD1
cdr3_length: 13
cdr3_aa: CASTPGGWEKLFF
cdr3_nt: TGTGCCAGCACCCCAGGGGGCTGGGAAAAACTGTTTTTT

j_call: TRBJ1-1
v_call: TRBV10-3
clone_size: -
d_call: -
cdr3_length: 13
cdr3_aa: CAIRQTPNTEAFF
cdr3_nt: TGTGCCATTCGTCAAACACCGAACACTGAAGCTTTCTTT

j_call: TRBJ1-3
v_call: TRBV4-1
clone_size: -
d_call: TRBD1
cdr3_length: 19
cdr3_aa: CASSQAQPGQGLLGNTIYF
cdr3_nt: TGCGCCAGCAGCCAAGCTCAACCGGGACAGGGCCTTCTTGGAAACACCATATATTTT

j_call: TRBJ2-7
v_call: TRBV6-5
clone_size: -
d_call: TRBD1
cdr3_length: 12
cdr3_aa: CASRDRAYEQYF
cdr3_nt: TGTGCCAGTCGGGACAGAGCCTACGAGCAGTACTTC

j_call: TRBJ1-1
v_call: TRBV7-2
clone_size: -
d_call: -
cdr3_length: 14
cdr3_aa: CASSFGPGDTEAFF
cdr3_nt: TGTGCCAGCAGCTTTGGCCCAGGGGATACTGAAGCTTTCTTT

j_call: TRBJ1-1
v_call: TRBV2
clone_size: -
d_call: -
cdr3_length: 14
cdr3_aa: CASSDTAGFAEAFF
cdr3_nt: TGTGCCAGCAGTGATACTGCAGGGTTTGCTGAAGCTTTCTTT

j_call: TRBJ1-6
v_call: TRBV18
clone_size: once
d_call: TRBD1
cdr3_length: 15
cdr3_aa: CASSPQTGGSSPLHF
cdr3_nt: TGTGCCAGCTCCCCCCAAACAGGGGGAAGTTCACCCCTCCACTTT

j_call: TRBJ1-3
v_call: TRBV7-9
clone_size: -
d_call: TRBD1
cdr3_length: 15
cdr3_aa: CASSLNRGSGGTIYF
cdr3_nt: TGTGCCAGCAGCCTAAACAGGGGGTCGGGAGGCACCATATATTTT

j_call: TRBJ1-2
v_call: TRBV7-8
clone_size: -
d_call: -
cdr3_length: 16
cdr3_aa: CASSPVGGLVNYGYTF
cdr3_nt: TGTGCCAGCAGCCCCGTCGGGGGGCTGGTTAACTATGGCTACACCTTC

j_call: TRBJ2-3
v_call: TRBV9
clone_size: -
d_call: -
cdr3_length: 15
cdr3_aa: CASSVGLNPTDTQYF
cdr3_nt: TGTGCCAGCAGCGTAGGACTCAACCCCACAGATACGCAGTATTTT

j_call: TRBJ2-2
v_call: TRBV3-1/TRBV3-2
clone_size: -
d_call: -
cdr3_length: 15
cdr3_aa: CASSQLGLGTGELFF
cdr3_nt: TGTGCCAGCAGCCAGCTCGGGTTAGGCACCGGGGAGCTGTTTTTT

j_call: TRBJ1-4
v_call: TRBV5-5
clone_size: -
d_call: -
cdr3_length: 16
cdr3_aa: CASSPGGASFNEKLFF
cdr3_nt: TGTGCCAGCAGCCCGGGTGGGGCAAGCTTTAATGAAAAACTGTTTTTT

j_call: TRBJ1-1
v_call: TRBV4-1
clone_size: -
d_call: -
cdr3_length: 15
cdr3_aa: CASSQAPRRNTEAFF
cdr3_nt: TGCGCCAGCAGCCAAGCCCCCCGGAGGAACACTGAAGCTTTCTTT

j_call: TRBJ1-2
v_call: TRBV19
clone_size: -
d_call: TRBD1
cdr3_length: 17
cdr3_aa: CASSATSTGGRQDGYTF
cdr3_nt: TGTGCCAGTAGCGCTACTTCGACAGGGGGGAGACAGGATGGCTACACCTTC

j_call: TRBJ1-2
v_call: TRBV14
clone_size: -
d_call: -
cdr3_length: 15
cdr3_aa: CASSLVQGWNYGYTF
cdr3_nt: TGTGCCAGCAGCCTAGTACAGGGTTGGAACTATGGCTACACCTTC

j_call: TRBJ2-2
v_call: TRBV11-1
clone_size: -
d_call: -
cdr3_length: 14
cdr3_aa: CASSIQQNTGELFF
cdr3_nt: TGTGCCAGCAGCATCCAACAGAACACCGGGGAGCTGTTTTTT

j_call: TRBJ1-2
v_call: TRBV3-1/TRBV3-2
clone_size: few
d_call: TRBD1
cdr3_length: 15
cdr3_aa: CASTLNAGTAYGYTF
cdr3_nt: TGTGCCAGCACCTTAAACGCCGGGACAGCGTATGGCTACACCTTC

j_call: TRBJ1-3
v_call: TRBV18
clone_size: -
d_call: -
cdr3_length: 14
cdr3_aa: CASSELDSGNTIYF
cdr3_nt: TGTGCCAGCTCAGAGCTTGACTCTGGAAACACCATATATTTT

j_call: TRBJ2-3
v_call: TRBV7-9
clone_size: -
d_call: -
cdr3_length: 15
cdr3_aa: CASSSERVGTDTQYF
cdr3_nt: TGTGCCAGCAGCTCCGAGCGGGTCGGCACAGATACGCAGTATTTT

j_call: TRBJ1-3
v_call: TRBV7-2
clone_size: -
d_call: TRBD1
cdr3_length: 14
cdr3_aa: CASSSGQPGNTIYF
cdr3_nt: TGTGCCAGCAGCTCGGGACAGCCAGGAAACACCATATATTTT

j_call: TRBJ1-4
v_call: TRBV19
clone_size: -
d_call: -
cdr3_length: 14
cdr3_aa: CASREGSANEKLFF
cdr3_nt: TGTGCCAGTAGAGAGGGATCAGCTAATGAAAAACTGTTTTTT

j_call: TRBJ1-1
v_call: TRBV11-3
clone_size: -
d_call: -
cdr3_length: 14
cdr3_aa: CASSLGGGNTEAFF
cdr3_nt: TGTGCCAGCAGCTTAGGAGGGGGGAACACTGAAGCTTTCTTT

j_call: TRBJ2-4
v_call: TRBV10-3
clone_size: -
d_call: -
cdr3_length: 11
cdr3_aa: CAIRDNNIQYF
cdr3_nt: TGTGCCATCCGGGACAATAACATTCAGTACTTC

j_call: TRBJ1-1
v_call: TRBV12-3/TRBV12-4
clone_size: -
d_call: -
cdr3_length: 13
cdr3_aa: CASRRGWGTEAFF
cdr3_nt: TGTGCCAGCAGACGGGGGTGGGGCACTGAAGCTTTCTTT

j_call: TRBJ1-1
v_call: TRBV3-1/TRBV3-2
clone_size: -
d_call: -
cdr3_length: 18
cdr3_aa: CASSQDTHTRGLRSEAFF
cdr3_nt: TGTGCCAGCAGCCAAGACACACACACACGGGGGTTGCGCTCCGAAGCTTTCTTT

j_call: TRBJ1-1
v_call: TRBV4-2
clone_size: -
d_call: -
cdr3_length: 16
cdr3_aa: CASSQDAGSLNTEAFF
cdr3_nt: TGTGCCAGCAGCCAAGATGCGGGGAGTTTAAACACTGAAGCTTTCTTT

j_call: TRBJ2-7
v_call: TRBV6-9
clone_size: -
d_call: TRBD1
cdr3_length: 18
cdr3_aa: CASSPRAGTGSFSYEQYF
cdr3_nt: TGTGCCAGCAGTCCCAGGGCCGGGACAGGGTCCTTCTCCTACGAGCAGTACTTC

j_call: TRBJ1-1
v_call: TRBV5-1
clone_size: -
d_call: -
cdr3_length: 14
cdr3_aa: CASGPVNRETEAFF
cdr3_nt: TGCGCCAGCGGCCCCGTGAATCGGGAGACTGAAGCTTTCTTT

j_call: TRBJ2-1
v_call: TRBV2
clone_size: -
d_call: -
cdr3_length: 11
cdr3_aa: CAGGSYNEQFF
cdr3_nt: TGTGCCGGGGGGTCCTACAATGAGCAGTTCTTC

j_call: TRBJ1-1
v_call: TRBV4-2
clone_size: -
d_call: -
cdr3_length: 15
cdr3_aa: CASSQDFTGSTEAFF
cdr3_nt: TGTGCCAGCAGCCAAGATTTCACGGGGAGCACTGAAGCTTTCTTT

j_call: TRBJ2-2
v_call: TRBV19
clone_size: -
d_call: TRBD2
cdr3_length: 14
cdr3_aa: CASSNRGDTGELFF
cdr3_nt: TGTGCCAGTAGTAACCGGGGGGACACCGGGGAGCTGTTTTTT

j_call: TRBJ1-2
v_call: TRBV9
clone_size: -
d_call: TRBD1
cdr3_length: 14
cdr3_aa: CASSTRDSSYGYTF
cdr3_nt: TGTGCCAGCAGCACACGGGACAGTTCTTATGGCTACACCTTC